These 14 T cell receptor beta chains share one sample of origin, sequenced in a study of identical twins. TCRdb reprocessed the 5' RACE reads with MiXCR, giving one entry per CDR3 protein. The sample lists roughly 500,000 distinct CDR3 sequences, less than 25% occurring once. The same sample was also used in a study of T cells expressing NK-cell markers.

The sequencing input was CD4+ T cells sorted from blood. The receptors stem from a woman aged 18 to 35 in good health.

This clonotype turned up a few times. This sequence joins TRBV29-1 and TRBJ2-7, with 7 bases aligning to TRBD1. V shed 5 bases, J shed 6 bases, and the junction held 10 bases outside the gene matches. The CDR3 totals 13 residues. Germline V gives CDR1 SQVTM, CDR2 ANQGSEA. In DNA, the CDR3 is TGCAGCGTTCGACAGGGTAGAGGGCTCGAGCAGTACTTC. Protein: CSVRQGRGLEQYF.

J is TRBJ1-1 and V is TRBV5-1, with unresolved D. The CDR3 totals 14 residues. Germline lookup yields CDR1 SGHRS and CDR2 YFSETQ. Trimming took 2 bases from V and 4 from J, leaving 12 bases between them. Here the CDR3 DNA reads TGCGCCAGCAGCTTAGACGGCGGGGTCACTGAAGCTTTCTTT. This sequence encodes CASSLDGGVTEAFF.

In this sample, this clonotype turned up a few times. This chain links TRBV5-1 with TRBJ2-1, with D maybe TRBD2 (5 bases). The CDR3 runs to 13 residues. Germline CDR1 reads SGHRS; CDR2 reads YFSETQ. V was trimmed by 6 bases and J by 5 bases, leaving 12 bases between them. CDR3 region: CASTHPGNNEQFF. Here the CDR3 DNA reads TGCGCCAGCACCCACCCGGGGAACAATGAGCAGTTCTTC.

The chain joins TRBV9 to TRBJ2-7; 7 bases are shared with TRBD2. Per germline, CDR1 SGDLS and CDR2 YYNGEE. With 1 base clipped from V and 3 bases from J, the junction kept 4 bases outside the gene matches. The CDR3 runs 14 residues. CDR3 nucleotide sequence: TGTGCCAGCAGCGTAAGGAGCGGGGACTACGAGCAGTACTTC. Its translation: CASSVRSGDYEQYF.

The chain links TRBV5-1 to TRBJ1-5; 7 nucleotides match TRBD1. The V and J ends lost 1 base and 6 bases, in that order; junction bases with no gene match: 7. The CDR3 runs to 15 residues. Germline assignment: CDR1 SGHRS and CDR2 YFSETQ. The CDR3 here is CASSLTGERGQPQHF. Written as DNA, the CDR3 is TGCGCCAGCAGCTTGACAGGGGAGAGGGGTCAGCCCCAGCATTTT.

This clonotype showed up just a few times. This CDR3 is CASSLAFGTNLFF. The CDR3 nucleotides are TGTGCCAGCAGCTTAGCGTTTGGGACTAACCTGTTCTTC. This rearrangement joins TRBV7-9 to TRBJ2-1, with 7 bases lining up with TRBD2. CDR3 length equals 13 residues. Germline V gives CDR1 SEHNR, CDR2 FQNEAQ (reference sequence). J gave up 15 bases and V 0 bases, and 8 bases lay outside the gene matches.

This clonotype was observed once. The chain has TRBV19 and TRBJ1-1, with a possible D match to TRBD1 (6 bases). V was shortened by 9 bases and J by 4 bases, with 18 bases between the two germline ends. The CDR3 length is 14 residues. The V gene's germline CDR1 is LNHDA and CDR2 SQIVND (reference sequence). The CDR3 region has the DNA TGTGCCAGCCGAACGACAGGATGGTCCACTGAAGCTTTCTTT. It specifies CASRTTGWSTEAFF.

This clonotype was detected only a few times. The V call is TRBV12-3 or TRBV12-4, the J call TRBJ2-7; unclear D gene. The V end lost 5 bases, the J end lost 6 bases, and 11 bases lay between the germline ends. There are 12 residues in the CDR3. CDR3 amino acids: CASSGLVAEQYF. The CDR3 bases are TGTGCCAGCAGTGGGCTAGTAGCCGAGCAGTACTTC.

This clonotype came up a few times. The CDR3 here is CASASGSYNEQFF. As DNA, the CDR3 is TGTGCCAGCGCCAGCGGTTCCTACAATGAGCAGTTCTTC. The J gene is TRBJ2-1, the V gene TRBV27; D may be TRBD2 (5 bases). Trimming left V 8 bases short and J 1 base short, with 9 bases between. The CDR3 extends over 13 amino acids. From germline, CDR1 is MNHEY and CDR2 SMNVEV (reference sequence).

CDR3 amino acids: CASSLGAGLDTEAFF. The DNA of the CDR3 is TGTGCCAGCAGCTTAGGGGCAGGTTTAGACACTGAAGCTTTCTTT. This chain uses TRBV7-9 with TRBJ1-1; no clear D gene. The V gene's germline CDR1 is SEHNR and CDR2 FQNEAQ (reference sequence). V lost 1 base, J lost 3 bases, and 12 bases lay in between. The CDR3 length is 15 residues. Supplemented by reference TRBV7-9 and TRBJ1-1, the full variable domain reads DTGVSQNPRHKITKRGQNVTFRCDPISEHNRLYWYRQTLGQGPEFLTYFQNEAQLEKSRLLSDRFSAERPKGSFSTLEIQRTEQGDSAMYLCASSLGAGLDTEAFFGQGTRLTVV.

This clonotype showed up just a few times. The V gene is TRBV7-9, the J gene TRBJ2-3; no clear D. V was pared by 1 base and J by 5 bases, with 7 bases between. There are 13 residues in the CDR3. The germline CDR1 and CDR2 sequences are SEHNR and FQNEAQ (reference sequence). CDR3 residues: CASSLGFEDTQYF. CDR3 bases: TGTGCCAGCAGCTTAGGGTTCGAAGATACGCAGTATTTT.

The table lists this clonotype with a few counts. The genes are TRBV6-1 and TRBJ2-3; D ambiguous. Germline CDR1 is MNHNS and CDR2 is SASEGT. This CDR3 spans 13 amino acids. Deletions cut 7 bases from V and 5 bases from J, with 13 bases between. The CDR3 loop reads CASNSGWGDTQYF. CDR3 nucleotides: TGTGCCAGCAACTCCGGATGGGGAGATACGCAGTATTTT.

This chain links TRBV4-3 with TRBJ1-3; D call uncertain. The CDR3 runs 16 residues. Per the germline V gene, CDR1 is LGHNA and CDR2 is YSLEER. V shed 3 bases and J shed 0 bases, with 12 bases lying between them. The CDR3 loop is CASSQTDGRSGNTIYF. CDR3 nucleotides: TGCGCCAGCAGCCAGACGGACGGCCGCTCTGGAAACACCATATATTTT.

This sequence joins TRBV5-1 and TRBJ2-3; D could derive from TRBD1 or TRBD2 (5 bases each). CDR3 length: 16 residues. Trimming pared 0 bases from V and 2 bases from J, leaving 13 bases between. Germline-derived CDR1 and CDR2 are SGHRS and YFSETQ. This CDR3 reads CASSLEGRDVTDTQYF. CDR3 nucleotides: TGCGCCAGCAGCTTGGAGGGACGGGACGTCACAGATACGCAGTATTTT. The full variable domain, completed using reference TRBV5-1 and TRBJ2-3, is KAGVTQTPRYLIKTRGQQVTLSCSPISGHRSVSWYQQTPGQGLQFLFEYFSETQRNKGNFPGRFSGRQFSNSRSEMNVSTLELGDSALYLCASSLEGRDVTDTQYFGPGTRLTVL.